This T cell receptor (beta chain) was observed in a study of blood T cell repertoires in COVID-19. As for the study in general: PBMCs, B-cell-depleted T cells, or T cells were the source of the cDNA or gDNA that made up the material.

In the authors' methods: Amplification from reference gene primers served as the basis for estimated nucleated cell counts. Assay: immunoSEQ multiplex PCR; the TCRdb copy retains only in-frame clones and omits some. That table is the source of V, J and clone size, and D and trimming were worked out from the DNA. The sample yields around 15,000 clones, around four fifths seen once. The receptor was derived from an elderly man with active COVID-19. Source material: peripheral blood.

The CDR3 loop reads CASRARRDKNIQYF. The CDR3 nucleotides read TGTGCCAGCAGAGCCCGACGGGACAAAAACATTCAGTACTTC. This chain links TRBV2 with TRBJ2-4; D is possibly TRBD2 (5 bases). The V end was cut by 6 bases, the J end by 3 bases, with 12 bases between. Germline CDR1 reads SNHLY; CDR2 reads FYNNEI. This CDR3 has 14 amino acids.